The 15 T cell receptor beta chains listed next were all sequenced from one sample in a study of blood T cell repertoires in COVID-19. Method: immunoSEQ multiplex PCR; TCRdb's copy keeps in-frame clones and lacks some. In the table there are over 80,000 clones, roughly 87% of which are singletons. Sequencing was carried out using peripheral blood. The receptor set was obtained from a man aged 50 or older with acute or convalescent COVID-19.

This sequence joins TRBV3-1 (or the pseudogene TRBV3-2) and TRBJ1-4; 7 bases map to TRBD1. Losses at the gene ends were 3 bases for V and 3 bases for J; bases not matched to a gene: 4. The CDR3 is made up of 15 amino acids. Germline V CDR1 and CDR2: LGHDT, YNNKEL (reference sequence). CDR3 amino acids: CASSQTGTANEKLFF. In nucleotides, the CDR3 is TGTGCCAGCAGCCAGACGGGGACAGCTAATGAAAAACTGTTTTTT.

The chain couples TRBV7-3 to TRBJ1-1; unclear D gene. The CDR3 length is 14 residues. Trimming cost V 5 bases and J 0 bases, with 10 bases left between them. Germline V CDR1 and CDR2: SGHTA, FQGTGA. The CDR3 DNA follows: TGTGCCAGCAGCCCGGGGAGCATGAACACTGAAGCTTTCTTT. It translates to CASSPGSMNTEAFF.

The chain employs TRBV12-3 or TRBV12-4 and TRBJ1-2, with D hard to call. V lost 6 bases, J lost 10 bases, and 18 bases lay in between. The CDR3 is 13 amino acids. The CDR3 here is CASSEPGSSPYTF. In nucleotides, the CDR3 is TGTGCCAGCAGCGAACCGGGGTCTTCCCCCTACACCTTC.

This clone was observed a handful of times. The chain carries TRBV10-1 and TRBJ2-7; tentative D call: TRBD1 (5 bases). Germline CDR1 reads WNHNN; CDR2 reads SYGVQD (reference sequence). There are 12 residues in the CDR3. V gave up 7 bases and J gave up 4 bases, with 11 bases separating them. The CDR3 DNA follows: TGCGCCAGCACCTCACAGGCTTACGAGCAGTACGTC. Its translation is CASTSQAYEQYV.

The rearrangement links TRBV18 to TRBJ1-5; D ambiguous. The CDR3 runs 17 residues. The V end was cut by 1 base, the J end by 0 bases, with 13 bases between. From germline, CDR1 is KGHSH and CDR2 LQKENI. The CDR3: CASSPRQALNSNQPQHF. CDR3 coding DNA: TGTGCCAGCTCACCACGGCAGGCCCTAAATAGCAATCAGCCCCAGCATTTT.

The V call is TRBV6-1, the J call TRBJ1-6; a weak D match, TRBD1 (6 bases). CDR1 is MNHNS and CDR2 is SASEGT in the germline V gene. This CDR3 region has 16 residues. Trimming shortened V by 1 base and J by 9 bases, and 16 bases separated the two germline ends. CDR3 sequence: CASSEGFQGRTSPLHF. The CDR3 nucleotides read TGTGCCAGCAGTGAAGGTTTCCAGGGGCGTACTTCACCCCTCCACTTT.

The V call is TRBV19, the J call TRBJ1-5; TRBD1 is a possible D gene (6 bases). Germline-derived CDR1 and CDR2 are LNHDA and SQIVND (reference sequence). The CDR3 has 15 residues. V gave up 4 bases and J gave up 0 bases, with 10 bases separating them. In DNA form, the CDR3 reads TGTGCCAGTAGTAGGGCAGGGGATAGCAATCAGCCCCAGCATTTT. It specifies CASSRAGDSNQPQHF.

This chain links TRBV5-1 with TRBJ2-1; 11 bases line up with TRBD2. The germline gives CDR1 SGHRS, CDR2 YFSETQ. This CDR3 spans 16 amino acids. After removal of 2 bases from V and 3 bases from J, the junction contained 4 bases not matched to a gene. DNA for the CDR3: TGCGCCAGCAGCTTTAGCGGGGGGGCCCTCTACAATGAGCAGTTCTTC. It encodes CASSFSGGALYNEQFF.

The gene calls are TRBV9 and TRBJ2-4; TRBD2 matches at 9 bases. CDR3 length: 16 residues. Germline V gene sequence: CDR1 SGDLS, CDR2 YYNGEE. V dropped 5 bases and J dropped 5; count of bases not matched to a gene: 11. This CDR3 is CASSPEAGGFENIQYF. DNA for the CDR3: TGTGCCAGCAGTCCTGAGGCGGGGGGGTTCGAAAACATTCAGTACTTC.

The count of this clone is one. The rearrangement uses TRBV5-1 and TRBJ2-2; 7 positions match TRBD2. Trimming took 8 bases from V and 0 from J; bases not matched to a gene: 7. This CDR3 contains 15 residues. Germline CDR1 reads SGHRS; CDR2 reads YFSETQ. Here the CDR3 DNA reads TGCGCCAGTTCCTCTCGGGGGGCGAACACCGGGGAGCTGTTTTTT. It is translated as CASSSRGANTGELFF.

The rearrangement joins TRBV7-2 to TRBJ1-2; D gene uncertain. Germline V lookup: CDR1 SGHTA, CDR2 FQGNSA. The CDR3 runs to 12 residues. Trimming cost V 5 bases and J 0 bases, with 4 bases left between them. CDR3 DNA sequence: TGTGCCAGCAGCCTTACTAACTATGGCTACACCTTC. Amino acid sequence: CASSLTNYGYTF.

V and J are TRBV12-3 or TRBV12-4 and TRBJ1-5; D is ambiguous. The CDR3 is 12 amino acids. Trimming took 1 base from V and 5 from J, leaving 3 bases between them. CDR3 in amino acids: CASSLGDQPQHF. As DNA, the CDR3 is TGTGCCAGCAGTTTAGGCGATCAGCCCCAGCATTTT.

V and J are TRBV10-3 and TRBJ2-6; TRBD2 matches 10 bases. Trimming took 6 bases from V and 0 from J; bases not matched to a gene: 11. Germline values: CDR1 ENHRY, CDR2 SYGVKD. The CDR3 sequence is 19 residues long. The CDR3 loop is CAISLSGGLLSSGANVLTF. Here the CDR3 DNA reads TGTGCCATCAGCCTTAGCGGGGGGCTCTTAAGCTCTGGGGCCAACGTCCTGACTTTC.

This rearrangement joins TRBV19 to TRBJ1-2; tentative D call: TRBD1 (6 bases). The CDR3 loop spans 14 amino acids. Trimming pared 7 bases from V and 5 bases from J, leaving 17 bases between. Germline loops: CDR1 LNHDA, CDR2 SQIVND (reference sequence). Written as DNA, the CDR3 is TGTGCCAGTACCCTGGACAGTAGATTATATGGCTACACCTTC. Translation gives CASTLDSRLYGYTF.

The rearrangement joins TRBV9 to TRBJ2-1, with D tentatively TRBD2 (6 bases). Germline V CDR1 and CDR2: SGDLS, YYNGEE. The CDR3 is made up of 14 amino acids. Trimming removed 4 bases from V and 10 bases from J, with 18 bases in between. The CDR3 loop is CASSPRPGGDEQFF. The DNA of the CDR3 is TGTGCCAGCAGCCCGAGACCCGGGGGAGACGAGCAGTTCTTC.